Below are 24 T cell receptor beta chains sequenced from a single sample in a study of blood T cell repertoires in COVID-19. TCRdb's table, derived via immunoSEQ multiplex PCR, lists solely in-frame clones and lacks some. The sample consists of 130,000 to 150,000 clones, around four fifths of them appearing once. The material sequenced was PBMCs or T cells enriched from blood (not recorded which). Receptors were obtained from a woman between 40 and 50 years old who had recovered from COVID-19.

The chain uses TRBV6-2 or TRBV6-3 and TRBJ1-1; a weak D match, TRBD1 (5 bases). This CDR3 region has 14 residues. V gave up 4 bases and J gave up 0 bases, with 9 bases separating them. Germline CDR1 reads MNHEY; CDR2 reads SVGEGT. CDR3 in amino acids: CASSLTALNTEAFF. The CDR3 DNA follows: TGTGCCAGCAGTTTGACAGCGTTGAACACTGAAGCTTTCTTT.

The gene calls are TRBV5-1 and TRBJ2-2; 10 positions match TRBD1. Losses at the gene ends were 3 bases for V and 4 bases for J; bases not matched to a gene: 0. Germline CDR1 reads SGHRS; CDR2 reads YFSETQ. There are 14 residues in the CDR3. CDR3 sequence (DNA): TGCGCCAGCAGCTGGACAGGGGGCACCGGGGAGCTGTTTTTT. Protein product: CASSWTGGTGELFF.

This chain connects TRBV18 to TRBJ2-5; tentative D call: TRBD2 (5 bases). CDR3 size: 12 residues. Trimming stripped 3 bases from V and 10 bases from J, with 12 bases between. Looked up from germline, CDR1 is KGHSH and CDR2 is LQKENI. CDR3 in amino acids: CASSPDPGDQYF. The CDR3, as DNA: TGTGCCAGCTCACCGGACCCCGGGGACCAGTACTTC.

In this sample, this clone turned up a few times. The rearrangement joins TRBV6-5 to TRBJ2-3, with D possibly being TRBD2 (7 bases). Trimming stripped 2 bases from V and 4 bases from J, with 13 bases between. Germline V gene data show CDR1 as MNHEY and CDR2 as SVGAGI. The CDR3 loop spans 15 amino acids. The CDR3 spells CASSYPGEGADTQYF. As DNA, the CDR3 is TGTGCCAGCAGTTACCCCGGGGAGGGGGCAGATACGCAGTATTTT.

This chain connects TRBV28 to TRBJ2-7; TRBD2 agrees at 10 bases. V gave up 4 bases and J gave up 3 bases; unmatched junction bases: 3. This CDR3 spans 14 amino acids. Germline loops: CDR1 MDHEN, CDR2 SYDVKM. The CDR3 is CASSSSSGGYEQYF. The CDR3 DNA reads TGTGCCAGCAGTTCATCTAGCGGGGGCTACGAGCAGTACTTC.

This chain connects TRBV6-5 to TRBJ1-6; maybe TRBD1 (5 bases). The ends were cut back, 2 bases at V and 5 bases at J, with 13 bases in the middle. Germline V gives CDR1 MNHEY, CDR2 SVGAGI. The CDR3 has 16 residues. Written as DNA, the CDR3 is TGTGCCAGCAGTTACGGCCTGGGACTGCATAATTCACCCCTCCACTTT. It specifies CASSYGLGLHNSPLHF.

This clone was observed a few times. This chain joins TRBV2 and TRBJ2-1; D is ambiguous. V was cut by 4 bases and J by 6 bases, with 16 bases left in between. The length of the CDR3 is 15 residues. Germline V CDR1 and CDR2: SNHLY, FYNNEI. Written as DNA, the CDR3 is TGTGCCAGCAGTGGGTCCCCCCAGGCCGCCAATGAGCAGTTCTTC. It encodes CASSGSPQAANEQFF.

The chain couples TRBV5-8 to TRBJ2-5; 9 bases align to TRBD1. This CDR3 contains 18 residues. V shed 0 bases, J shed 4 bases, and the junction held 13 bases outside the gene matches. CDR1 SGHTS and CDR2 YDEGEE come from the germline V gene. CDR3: CASSLDNSLRTGAETQYF. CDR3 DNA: TGTGCCAGCAGCTTGGATAACAGCTTGAGGACAGGGGCAGAGACCCAGTACTTC.

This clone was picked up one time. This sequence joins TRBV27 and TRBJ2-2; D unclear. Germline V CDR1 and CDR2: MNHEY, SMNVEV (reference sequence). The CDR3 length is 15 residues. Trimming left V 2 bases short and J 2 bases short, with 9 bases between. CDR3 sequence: CASSLAVYNTGELFF. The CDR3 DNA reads TGTGCCAGCAGTTTAGCTGTCTATAACACCGGGGAGCTGTTTTTT.

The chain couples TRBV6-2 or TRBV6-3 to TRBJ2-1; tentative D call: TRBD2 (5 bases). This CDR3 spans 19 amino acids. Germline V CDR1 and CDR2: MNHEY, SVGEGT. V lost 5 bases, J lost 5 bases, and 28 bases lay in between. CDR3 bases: TGTGCCAGCAGTCCCCCCGAACTAGTTTCCAAGGCCTATCACAATGAGCAGTTCTTC. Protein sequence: CASSPPELVSKAYHNEQFF.

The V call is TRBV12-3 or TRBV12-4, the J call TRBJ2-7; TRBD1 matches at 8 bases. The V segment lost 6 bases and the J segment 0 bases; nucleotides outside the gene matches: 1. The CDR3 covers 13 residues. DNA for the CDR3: TGTGCCAGCAGGCAGGGGGCCTCCTACGAGCAGTACTTC. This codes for CASRQGASYEQYF.

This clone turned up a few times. The CDR3 is CASSERSEQFF. The CDR3 bases are TGTGCCAGTAGTGAGCGTAGTGAGCAGTTCTTC. V usage is TRBV19 and J usage is TRBJ2-1; D not certain. The CDR3 spans 11 residues. The germline gives CDR1 LNHDA, CDR2 SQIVND (reference sequence). V lost 5 bases, J lost 9 bases, and 8 bases lay in between.

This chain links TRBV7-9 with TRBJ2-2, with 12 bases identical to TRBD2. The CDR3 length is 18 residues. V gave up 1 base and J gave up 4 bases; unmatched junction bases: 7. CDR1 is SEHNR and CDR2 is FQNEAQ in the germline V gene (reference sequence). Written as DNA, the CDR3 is TGTGCCAGCAGCTTAGGACTGACTAGCGGGAGATTCACCGGGGAGCTGTTTTTT. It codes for CASSLGLTSGRFTGELFF.

The CDR3 reads CASSPQGDEQYF. The CDR3 coding sequence is TGCGCCAGCAGCCCACAGGGGGACGAGCAGTACTTC. The V and J genes are TRBV5-1 and TRBJ2-7; 8 nucleotides line up with TRBD1. Per germline, CDR1 SGHRS and CDR2 YFSETQ. J lost 5 bases, V lost 4 bases, and 2 bases had no gene match. The CDR3 consists of 12 residues.

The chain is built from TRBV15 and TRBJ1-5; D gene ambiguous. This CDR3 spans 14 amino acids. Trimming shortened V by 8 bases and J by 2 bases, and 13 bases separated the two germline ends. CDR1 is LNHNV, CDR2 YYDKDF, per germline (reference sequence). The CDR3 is CATSPGNRNQPQHF. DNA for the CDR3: TGTGCCACCTCTCCAGGTAATCGCAATCAGCCCCAGCATTTT.

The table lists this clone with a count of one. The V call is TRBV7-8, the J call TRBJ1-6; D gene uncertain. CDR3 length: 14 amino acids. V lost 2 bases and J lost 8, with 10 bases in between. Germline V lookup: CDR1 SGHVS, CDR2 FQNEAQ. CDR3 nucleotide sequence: TGTGCCAGCAGCTTACCCCCACCGGATTCACCCCTCCACTTT. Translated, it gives CASSLPPPDSPLHF.

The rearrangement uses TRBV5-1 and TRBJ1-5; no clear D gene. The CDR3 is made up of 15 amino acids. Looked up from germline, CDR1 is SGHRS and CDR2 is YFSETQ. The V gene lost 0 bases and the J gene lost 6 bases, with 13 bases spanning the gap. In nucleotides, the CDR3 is TGCGCCAGCAGCTTGGAGGGCGGGGAACTTCAGCCCCAGCATTTT. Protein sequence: CASSLEGGELQPQHF.

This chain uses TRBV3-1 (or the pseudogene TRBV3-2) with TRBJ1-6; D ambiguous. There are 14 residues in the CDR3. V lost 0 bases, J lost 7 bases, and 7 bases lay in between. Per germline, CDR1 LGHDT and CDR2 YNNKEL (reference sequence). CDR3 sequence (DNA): TGTGCCAGCAGCCAAGATCCGGGGAATTCACCCCTCCACTTT. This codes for CASSQDPGNSPLHF.

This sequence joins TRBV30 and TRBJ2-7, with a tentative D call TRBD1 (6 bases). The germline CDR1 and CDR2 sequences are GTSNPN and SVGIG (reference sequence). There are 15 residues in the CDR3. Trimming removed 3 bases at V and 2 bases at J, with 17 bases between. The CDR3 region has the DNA TGTGCCTGGAGGACAGGCCATGGGGCCGCCTACGAGCAGTACTTC. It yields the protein CAWRTGHGAAYEQYF.

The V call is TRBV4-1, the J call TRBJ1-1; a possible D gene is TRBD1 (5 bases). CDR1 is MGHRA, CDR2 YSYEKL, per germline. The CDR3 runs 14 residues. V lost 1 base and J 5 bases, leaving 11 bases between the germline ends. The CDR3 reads CASSQVGAGTEAFF. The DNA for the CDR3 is TGCGCCAGCAGCCAAGTAGGCGCAGGGACTGAAGCTTTCTTT.

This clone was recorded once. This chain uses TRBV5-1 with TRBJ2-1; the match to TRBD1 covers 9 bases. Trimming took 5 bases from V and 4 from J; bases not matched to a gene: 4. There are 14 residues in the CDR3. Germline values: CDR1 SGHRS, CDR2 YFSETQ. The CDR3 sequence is CASSYGQGYNEQFF. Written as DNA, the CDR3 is TGCGCCAGCAGTTACGGACAGGGGTACAATGAGCAGTTCTTC.

DNA of the CDR3: TGTGCCAGTAGTATAGCGGGAGGGCCCTACGAGCAGTACTTC. Translating gives CASSIAGGPYEQYF. The rearrangement uses TRBV19 and TRBJ2-7; the match to TRBD2 covers 8 bases. V lost 1 base to trimming and J lost 2 bases; unmatched junction nucleotides: 1. The CDR3 loop spans 14 amino acids. The germline CDR1 and CDR2 sequences are LNHDA and SQIVND (reference sequence).

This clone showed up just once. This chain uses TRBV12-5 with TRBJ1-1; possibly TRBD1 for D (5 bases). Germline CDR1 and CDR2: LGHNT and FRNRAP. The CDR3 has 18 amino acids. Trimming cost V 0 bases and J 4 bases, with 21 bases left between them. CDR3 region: CASGLVEQETGWVTEAFF. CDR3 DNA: TGTGCTAGTGGTTTGGTGGAGCAAGAAACAGGTTGGGTCACTGAAGCTTTCTTT.

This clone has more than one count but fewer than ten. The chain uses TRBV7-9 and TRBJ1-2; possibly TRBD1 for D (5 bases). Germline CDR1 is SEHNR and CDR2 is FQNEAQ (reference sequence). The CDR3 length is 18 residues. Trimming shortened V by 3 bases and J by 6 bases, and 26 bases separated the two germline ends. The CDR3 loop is CASSFRGGDRNPKDGYTF. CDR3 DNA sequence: TGTGCCAGCAGCTTTAGGGGCGGGGATCGGAATCCAAAGGATGGCTACACCTTC. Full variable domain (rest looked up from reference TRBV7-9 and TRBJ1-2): DTGVSQNPRHKITKRGQNVTFRCDPISEHNRLYWYRQTLGQGPEFLTYFQNEAQLEKSRLLSDRFSAERPKGSFSTLEIQRTEQGDSAMYLCASSFRGGDRNPKDGYTFGSGTRLTVV.